The T cell receptor (beta chain) under discussion was sequenced for a study of shared clonotypes between healthy human individuals. Findings and limits, study-wide: It was observed that roughly 5% of naive CD4 clonotypes were shared across a handful of donors. Compared with memory subsets, naive subsets generally had larger estimated richness.

The assay ran at deep level. The protocol was immunoSEQ multiplex PCR, while the TCRdb copy is restricted to in-frame clones and leaves out a portion. The sample consists of around 2.5 million clones, roughly 93% of them appearing once. The donor cohort consisted entirely of Caucasian adults residing in Nashville, Tennessee. Remarks on this clone: What it recognizes is unknown.

The sequencing input was naive CD4+ T cells from PBMCs. The subset is: CD45RA+ positively selected. This TCR derives from a man aged 18 to 30 in good health. Some clones in this sample may be carry-over from other donors' samples.

This chain's CDR3 is CASSRGDDEQYF. The DNA for the CDR3 is TGTGCCAGCAGCCGGGGGGACGACGAGCAGTACTTC. V usage is TRBV7-9 and J usage is TRBJ2-7; 7 bases fit TRBD2. CDR3 size: 12 residues. J lost 5 bases, V lost 5 bases, and 3 bases had no gene match. Germline V CDR1 and CDR2: SEHNR, FQNEAQ (reference sequence).